This T cell receptor beta chain was observed in a study of OX40 agonist ivuxolimab in advanced cancers. Findings and limits, study-wide: Low normalized T-cell clonal expansion also characterized some of the nonresponders. Among the least clonally expanded were partial responders at 0.1-3.0 mg/kg.

The table came from immunoSEQ multiplex PCR; TCRdb's copy has only in-frame clones and leaves some out. The sample lists about 81,000 clones, around 90% seen once, with around 0.5% in the top ten. Trimming left V 5 bases short and J 6 bases short, with 17 bases between. The CDR3 is 15 residues long. CDR1 LNHDA and CDR2 SQIVND come from the germline V gene (reference sequence). A word on this clone: Its cognate antigen is unknown.

The sample was CD4+ or CD8+ T cells sorted from blood, taken in a trial of the OX40 agonist ivuxolimab. V and J are TRBV19 and TRBJ1-5, with D possibly TRBD1 on 5 matching bases. The receptor was derived from an adult with an advanced solid tumor such as melanoma, head and neck, liver or kidney cancer. This CDR3 is CASSGDQRGFQPQHF. In nucleotides, the CDR3 is TGTGCCAGTAGTGGTGATCAACGGGGGTTTCAGCCCCAGCATTTT.